The present T cell receptor (beta chain) was sequenced within a study of technical replicates of blood from several donors. Measured with immunoSEQ multiplex PCR; TCRdb has only the in-frame clones, and not every one. The sample records around 84,000 clones, approximately 90% being singletons. The CDR3 runs to 15 residues. Germline assignment: CDR1 SGHVS and CDR2 FNYEAQ. Trimming at V came to 5 bases and at J to 8 bases, leaving 14 bases not matched to a gene. The J gene is TRBJ1-2, the V gene TRBV7-6, with 7 bases identical to TRBD1. This receptor was identified in a human donor in good health. Sequencing was performed on T cells isolated from PBMCs. CDR3 in DNA: TGTGCCAGCAGCCCGGAACAGGGGCTTATTGTAGGCTACACCTTC. Encoded protein: CASSPEQGLIVGYTF.